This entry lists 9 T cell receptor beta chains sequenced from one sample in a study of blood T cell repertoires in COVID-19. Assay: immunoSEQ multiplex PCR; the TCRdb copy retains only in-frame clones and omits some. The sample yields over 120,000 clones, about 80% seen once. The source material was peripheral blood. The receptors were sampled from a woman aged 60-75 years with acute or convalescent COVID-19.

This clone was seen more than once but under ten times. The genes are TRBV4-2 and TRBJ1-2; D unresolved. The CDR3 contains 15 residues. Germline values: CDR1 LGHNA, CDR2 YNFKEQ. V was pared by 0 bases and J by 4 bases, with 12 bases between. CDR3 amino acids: CASSQDLKRGYGYTF. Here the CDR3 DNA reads TGTGCCAGCAGCCAAGATCTTAAACGGGGCTATGGCTACACCTTC.

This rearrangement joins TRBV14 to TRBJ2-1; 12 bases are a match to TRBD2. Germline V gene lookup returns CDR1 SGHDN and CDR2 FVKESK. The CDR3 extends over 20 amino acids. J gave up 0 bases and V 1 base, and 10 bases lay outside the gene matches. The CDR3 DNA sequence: TGTGCCAGCAGCCAAGGATGGAGACTAGCGGGAGTTGGCTCCTACAATGAGCAGTTCTTC. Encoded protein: CASSQGWRLAGVGSYNEQFF.

The CDR3 sequence is CASSLEASGSYEQYF. In DNA, the CDR3 is TGTGCCAGCAGCTTAGAGGCTAGCGGGAGCTACGAGCAGTACTTC. This chain connects TRBV11-2 to TRBJ2-7; 10 positions agree with TRBD2. CDR3 length equals 15 residues. From germline, CDR1 is SGHAT and CDR2 FQNNGV. The junction had 2 bases not matched to a gene; V was cut back by 0 bases and J by 3 bases.

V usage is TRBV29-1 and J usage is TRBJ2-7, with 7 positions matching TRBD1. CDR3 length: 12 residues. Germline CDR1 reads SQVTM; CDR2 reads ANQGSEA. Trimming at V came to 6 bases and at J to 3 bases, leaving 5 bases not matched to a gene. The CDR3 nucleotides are TGCAGCGTCGGGGACAGATACTACGAGCAGTACTTC. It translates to CSVGDRYYEQYF.

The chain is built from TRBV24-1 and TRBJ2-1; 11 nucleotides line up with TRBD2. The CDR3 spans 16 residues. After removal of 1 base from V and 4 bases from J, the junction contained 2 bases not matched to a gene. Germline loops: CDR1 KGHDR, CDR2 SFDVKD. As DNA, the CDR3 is TGTGCCACCAGTGATTTAGGGACTAGCGGTTACAATGAGCAGTTCTTC. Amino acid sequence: CATSDLGTSGYNEQFF.

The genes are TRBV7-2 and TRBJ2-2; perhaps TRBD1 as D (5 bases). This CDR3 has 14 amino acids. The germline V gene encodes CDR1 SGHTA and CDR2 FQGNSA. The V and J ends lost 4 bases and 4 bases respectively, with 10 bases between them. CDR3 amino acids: CASSSQGITGELFF. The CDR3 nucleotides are TGTGCCAGCAGCTCCCAGGGAATCACCGGGGAGCTGTTTTTT.

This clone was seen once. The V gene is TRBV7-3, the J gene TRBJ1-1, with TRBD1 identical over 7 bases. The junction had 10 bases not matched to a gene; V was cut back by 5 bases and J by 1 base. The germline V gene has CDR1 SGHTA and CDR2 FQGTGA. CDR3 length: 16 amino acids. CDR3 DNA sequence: TGTGCCAGCAGCCTCGAACAGGGGCGCAGGAACACTGAAGCTTTCTTT. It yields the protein CASSLEQGRRNTEAFF. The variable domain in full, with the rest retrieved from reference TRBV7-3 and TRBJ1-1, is GAGVSQTPSNKVTEKGKYVELRCDPISGHTALYWYRQSLGQGPEFLIYFQGTGAADDSGLPNDRFFAVRPEGSVSTLKIQRTERGDSAVYLCASSLEQGRRNTEAFFGQGTRLTVV.

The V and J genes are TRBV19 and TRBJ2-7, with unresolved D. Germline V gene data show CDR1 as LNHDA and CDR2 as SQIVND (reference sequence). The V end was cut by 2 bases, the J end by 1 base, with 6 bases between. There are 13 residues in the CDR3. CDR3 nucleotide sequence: TGTGCCAGTAGTATACGCCGGTCCTACGAGCAGTACTTC. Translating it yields CASSIRRSYEQYF.

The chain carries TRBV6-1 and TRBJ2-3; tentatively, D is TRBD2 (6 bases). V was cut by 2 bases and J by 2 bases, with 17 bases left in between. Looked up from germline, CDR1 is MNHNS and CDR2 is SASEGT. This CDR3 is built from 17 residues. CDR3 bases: TGTGCCAGCAGTGAAAGGGCGCGGGGCCTCCTCACAGATACGCAGTATTTT. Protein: CASSERARGLLTDTQYF.